Only a few counts were recorded for the clone carrying this T cell receptor (beta chain). Its antigen is not identified. This sample stems from a study of blood T cells in healthy people across ages. Study results and limitations: TCR beta diversity correlated strongly with naive T cell percentage.

The V gene's germline CDR1 is KGHDR and CDR2 SFDVKD. The CDR3 length is 14 residues. Trimming shortened V by 2 bases and J by 4 bases, and 10 bases separated the two germline ends. For the second PCR, which ran for 7 to 11 cycles, a sample-barcoded 5' primer and a J-beta primer mix were used. TCRdb re-derived calls from the 5' RACE reads in MiXCR, one entry per CDR3 protein. The sample includes around 780,000 distinct CDR3 sequences, about a quarter seen only once; the top ten take approximately 2.9%. The data also belong to a second study, concerning T cells of mothers and their children.

V and J are TRBV24-1 and TRBJ1-2; D might be TRBD1 (6 bases). The TCR sequence derives from a boy younger than 18 in good health. Source material: blood. CDR3: CATSDYRAAYGYTF. In nucleotides, the CDR3 is TGTGCCACCAGTGATTACAGGGCCGCCTATGGCTACACCTTC.